The rows below give T cell receptor beta chains drawn from one sample of a study of cytomegalovirus exposure and HLA in healthy donors. Generated by immunoSEQ multiplex PCR, the TCRdb table keeps only in-frame clones and is missing some. This repertoire shows about 180,000 clones, about three quarters found once; its top ten account for around 1.6%. Sequencing was performed on PBMCs. The receptors stem from a man aged 18-30 years in good health and CMV-seronegative. Each CDR3 is given with its conserved first and last residue. The order of the fields is V gene, J gene, CDR3 protein.

v_gene: TRBV6-5; j_gene: TRBJ1-1; CDR3aa: CASSTSTGNTEAFF
v_gene: TRBV2; j_gene: TRBJ1-2; CDR3aa: CASFYRGINYGYTF
v_gene: TRBV7-3; j_gene: TRBJ1-2; CDR3aa: CASSRRQGYGYTF
v_gene: TRBV28; j_gene: TRBJ1-2; CDR3aa: CASSPGQMLYGYTF
v_gene: TRBV19; j_gene: TRBJ2-5; CDR3aa: CASSRSTGGYQETQYF
v_gene: TRBV10-3; j_gene: TRBJ2-1; CDR3aa: CAIREPSGVYNEQFF
v_gene: TRBV5-4; j_gene: TRBJ2-1; CDR3aa: CASRWAGDPNEQFF
v_gene: TRBV5-1; j_gene: TRBJ2-3; CDR3aa: CASSLIGGWTDTQYF
v_gene: TRBV7-8; j_gene: TRBJ2-2; CDR3aa: CASSYGLTGWGTGELFF
v_gene: TRBV7-2; j_gene: TRBJ2-1; CDR3aa: CASSLLLSVSYNEQFF
v_gene: TRBV6-5; j_gene: TRBJ2-7; CDR3aa: CASSSTRTSAGEQYF
v_gene: TRBV6-4; j_gene: TRBJ2-6; CDR3aa: CASSDRPGPGANVLTF
v_gene: TRBV9; j_gene: TRBJ2-1; CDR3aa: CASSIGQGALGENNEQFF
v_gene: TRBV25-1; j_gene: TRBJ1-1; CDR3aa: CASRGEGNTEAFF
v_gene: TRBV5-1; j_gene: TRBJ1-4; CDR3aa: CASSLGGTNEKLFF
v_gene: TRBV4-1; j_gene: TRBJ2-7; CDR3aa: CASSRAGHFGSYEQYF
v_gene: TRBV4-2; j_gene: TRBJ1-1; CDR3aa: CASSNRGTHTEAFF